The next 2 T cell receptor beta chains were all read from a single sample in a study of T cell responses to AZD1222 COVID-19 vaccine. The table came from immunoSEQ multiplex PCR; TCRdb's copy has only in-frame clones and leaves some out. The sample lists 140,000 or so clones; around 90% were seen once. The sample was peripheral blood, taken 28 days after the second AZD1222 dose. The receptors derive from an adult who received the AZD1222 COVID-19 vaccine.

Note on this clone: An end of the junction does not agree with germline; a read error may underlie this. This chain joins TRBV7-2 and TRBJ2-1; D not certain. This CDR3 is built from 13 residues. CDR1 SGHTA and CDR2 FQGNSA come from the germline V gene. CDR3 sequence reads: CASSLEVYNEQFF. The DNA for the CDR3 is TGTGCCAGCAGTTTAGAGGTGTACAATGAGCAGTTCTTC.

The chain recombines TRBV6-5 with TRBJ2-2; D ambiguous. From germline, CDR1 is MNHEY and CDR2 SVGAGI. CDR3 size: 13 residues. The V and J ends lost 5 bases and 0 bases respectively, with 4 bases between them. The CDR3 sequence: CASSRTNTGELFF. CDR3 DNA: TGTGCCAGCAGTAGGACGAACACCGGGGAGCTGTTTTTT.